This T cell receptor (beta chain) was documented in a study of identifying expanded T cells in peripheral blood. The repertoire was sequenced with immunoSEQ multiplex PCR; TCRdb's copy has only in-frame clones and lacks some. The table lists 84,000 or so clones, approximately 90% of them singletons. The clonotype was recovered from a person aged 18-70 years in good health. Source material: blood.

DNA for the CDR3: TGTGCCAGCAGCAACCTGACAGTCTACGGGGAGCTGTTTTTT. It is translated as CASSNLTVYGELFF. The gene calls are TRBV21-1 and TRBJ2-2; TRBD1 reflects the table's D call only, with no check against the DNA. TRBV21-1 is assigned pseudogene status. The CDR3 is 14 residues long.